Shown below are 18 T cell receptor beta chains from a single sample sequenced in a study of identical twins. Using its own MiXCR run on the 5' RACE reads, TCRdb lists one record per CDR3 protein. Here the sample spans 140,000 to 150,000 distinct CDR3 sequences, around 3.5% being singletons. The source material was memory T cells sorted from blood. The receptors were sampled from a man aged 18 to 35 in good health.

This clonotype was seen repeatedly, ten times or more. This chain connects TRBV3-1 to TRBJ1-1, with D unclear. The CDR3 extends over 15 amino acids. Trimming stripped 0 bases from V and 3 bases from J, with 11 bases between. From germline, CDR1 is LGHDT and CDR2 YNNKEL (reference sequence). DNA for the CDR3: TGTGCCAGCAGCCAAGAACCGAGGGAGGACACTGAAGCTTTCTTT. Translation: CASSQEPREDTEAFF.

This clonotype was seen ten or more times. The chain has TRBV12-3 or TRBV12-4 and TRBJ2-7; possible D gene TRBD1, 6 bases. This CDR3 comprises 17 residues. With 5 bases removed from V and 3 bases from J, the gap between germline ends came to 23 bases. For the CDR3, the DNA is TGTGCCAGCAGTAAGGGGACAACCAGGTTCCGGAGCTACGAGCAGTACTTC. The encoded protein is CASSKGTTRFRSYEQYF.

This clonotype was recorded at least ten times. The chain has TRBV12-3 or TRBV12-4 and TRBJ2-4; D gene unclear. V gave up 6 bases and J gave up 9 bases, with 12 bases separating them. The CDR3 spans 12 residues. The chain's CDR3 is CASSFSASIQYF. The CDR3 DNA is TGTGCCAGCAGCTTTTCCGCGAGCATTCAGTACTTC.

At least ten counts were recorded for this clonotype. J is TRBJ1-2 and V is TRBV29-1; D is uncertain. The CDR3 runs to 13 residues. Germline lookup yields CDR1 SQVTM and CDR2 ANQGSEA. Deletions cut 4 bases from V and 2 bases from J, with 11 bases between. CDR3 region: CSVGATLNYGYTF. For the CDR3, the DNA is TGCAGCGTTGGGGCAACCCTAAACTATGGCTACACCTTC.

There are a few counts of this clonotype. V and J are TRBV5-1 and TRBJ2-5, with D possibly being TRBD2 (5 bases). V was pared by 4 bases and J by 4 bases, with 17 bases between. Germline V gives CDR1 SGHRS, CDR2 YFSETQ. This CDR3 spans 15 amino acids. CDR3 in DNA: TGCGCCAGCAGCCCCCGGAGGCGTAGTGGAGAGACCCAGTACTTC. Its translation is CASSPRRRSGETQYF.

This clonotype was detected a few times. The chain combines TRBV6-4 with TRBJ2-3; 7 bases are a match to TRBD2. Trimming at V came to 0 bases and at J to 9 bases, leaving 6 bases not matched to a gene. The CDR3 runs 14 residues. CDR1 and CDR2 (germline): MRHNA, SNTAGT. The CDR3 bases are TGTGCCAGCAGTGACTCGCTCGGGCGGGGGACGCAGTATTTT. Encoded protein: CASSDSLGRGTQYF.

This clonotype was recorded many times. The J gene is TRBJ2-5, the V gene TRBV20-1; 12 bases agree with TRBD2. Germline assignment: CDR1 DFQATT and CDR2 SNEGSKA (reference sequence). The CDR3 spans 17 residues. The V gene end was trimmed by 6 bases and the J gene end by 5 bases; junction bases not matched to a gene: 16. The DNA of the CDR3 is TGCAGTGCCCCCCCCACAACTAGCGGGAGGCCTTGGGAGACCCAGTACTTC. Its translation: CSAPPTTSGRPWETQYF.

The V call is TRBV24-1, the J call TRBJ2-2, with no clear D. CDR3 size: 15 residues. Looked up from germline, CDR1 is KGHDR and CDR2 is SFDVKD. The V gene lost 3 bases and the J gene lost 2 bases, with 9 bases spanning the gap. The CDR3: CATSDVGFNTGELFF. CDR3 in DNA: TGTGCCACCAGTGATGTCGGGTTTAACACCGGGGAGCTGTTTTTT.

This clonotype appeared many times. DNA of the CDR3: TGTGCCAGCAGCTTCGACGTATACAATGAGCAGTTCTTC. Translated, it gives CASSFDVYNEQFF. This chain links TRBV7-8 with TRBJ2-1, with D unclear. This CDR3 has 13 residues. Germline CDR1 and CDR2: SGHVS and FQNEAQ. V lost 3 bases to trimming and J lost 4 bases, with 7 bases between them.

The chain joins TRBV30 to TRBJ1-4; no reliable D call. Trimming cost V 5 bases and J 3 bases, with 10 bases left between them. This CDR3 spans 13 amino acids. From germline, CDR1 is GTSNPN and CDR2 SVGIG (reference sequence). The CDR3 bases are TGTGCCTGGGATGGGGTAGCTAATGAAAAACTGTTTTTT. It is translated as CAWDGVANEKLFF.

This clonotype has at least ten counts. The rearrangement uses TRBV20-1 and TRBJ1-2, with D possibly being TRBD1 (5 bases). Germline CDR1 is DFQATT and CDR2 is SNEGSKA (reference sequence). The CDR3 spans 11 residues. The germline V and J ends were trimmed by 1 base and 7 bases, with 7 bases remaining between them. CDR3 residues: CSARVTVGYTF. DNA for the CDR3: TGCAGTGCTAGAGTGACAGTTGGCTACACCTTC.

This clonotype was observed at least ten times. The CDR3 bases are TGCAGTGCTGAGGACTGGGAAAGCACAGATACGCAGTATTTT. Protein: CSAEDWESTDTQYF. This chain uses TRBV20-1 with TRBJ2-3; TRBD2 is a possible D gene (5 bases). Germline-derived CDR1 and CDR2 are DFQATT and SNEGSKA (reference sequence). CDR3 length equals 14 residues. Trimming cost V 5 bases and J 0 bases, with 12 bases left between them.

This clonotype was counted many times. This rearrangement joins TRBV29-1 to TRBJ2-3; TRBD2 matches at 11 bases. This CDR3 region has 17 residues. CDR1 is SQVTM, CDR2 ANQGSEA, per germline. Unmatched junction bases numbered 9, after V lost 3 bases and J lost 1 base. The CDR3 loop is CSVEISGRAGGTDTQYF. The CDR3 nucleotides are TGCAGCGTTGAGATTAGCGGGAGGGCCGGTGGCACAGATACGCAGTATTTT.

This clonotype was detected ten times or more. The chain couples TRBV3-1 to TRBJ2-2; perhaps TRBD2 as D (6 bases). From germline, CDR1 is LGHDT and CDR2 YNNKEL (reference sequence). Trimming took off 4 bases at V and 1 base at J, with 13 bases between the two ends. This CDR3 is built from 16 residues. The CDR3 here is CASSPLASKNTGELFF. CDR3 coding DNA: TGTGCCAGCAGCCCCCTAGCGAGCAAGAACACCGGGGAGCTGTTTTTT.

The sample holds many counts of this clonotype. This rearrangement joins TRBV7-8 to TRBJ1-4; D not certain. With 4 bases removed from V and 9 bases from J, the gap between germline ends came to 18 bases. The germline gives CDR1 SGHVS, CDR2 FQNEAQ. The CDR3 contains 15 residues. The CDR3 is CASSSSSTRPQKLFF. Written as DNA, the CDR3 is TGTGCCAGCAGCTCCTCCTCCACACGGCCCCAAAAACTGTTTTTT. Full variable domain (outside the CDR3, taken from reference TRBV7-8 and TRBJ1-4): GAGVSQSPRYKVAKRGQDVALRCDPISGHVSLFWYQQALGQGPEFLTYFQNEAQLDKSGLPSDRFFAERPEGSVSTLKIQRTQQEDSAVYLCASSSSSTRPQKLFFGSGTQLSVL.

This clonotype showed up many times. The chain carries TRBV5-1 and TRBJ2-3, with 10 bases fitting TRBD2. CDR1 is SGHRS and CDR2 is YFSETQ in the germline V gene. The CDR3 is 14 amino acids. Trimming at V came to 5 bases and at J to 0 bases, leaving 0 bases not matched to a gene. The CDR3 region is CASRTSGSTDTQYF. The CDR3 DNA follows: TGCGCCAGCAGGACTAGCGGGAGCACAGATACGCAGTATTTT.

This clonotype has a count of ten or more. The rearrangement uses TRBV7-2 and TRBJ1-5; D not resolved. CDR1 and CDR2 from the germline V gene are SGHTA and FQGNSA. Trimming took 4 bases from V and 0 from J, leaving 10 bases between them. The CDR3 runs 15 residues. CDR3 sequence (DNA): TGTGCCAGCAGCTCGTACATGGGTAGCAATCAGCCCCAGCATTTT. Translation gives CASSSYMGSNQPQHF.

The table lists this clonotype with many counts. The chain carries TRBV3-1 and TRBJ1-2; 8 nucleotides align to TRBD1. Losses at the gene ends were 6 bases for V and 4 bases for J; bases not matched to a gene: 7. Germline assignment: CDR1 LGHDT and CDR2 YNNKEL (reference sequence). This CDR3 has 14 amino acids. The CDR3 DNA reads as TGTGCCAGCAGTAGACCGGGACAGGTCTATGGCTACACCTTC. It translates to CASSRPGQVYGYTF.